The 11 T cell receptor beta chains listed next were all sequenced from one sample in a study of human T cells and chemical hapten exposure. MiXCR, run by TCRdb on the RACE reads, gives a single entry per CDR3 protein. The repertoire holds 190,000 or so distinct CDR3 sequences, about 31% seen once, with nearly 3% in the top ten. Regarding time point: pre-sensitization, week 0. Regarding treatment: therapeutic diphenylcyclopropenone sensitization with weekly scalp DPC. The sample consisted of whole blood, taken in connection with sensitization to the hapten diphenylcyclopropenone (DPC). Source of these receptors: a woman aged 30 to 39 with alopecia areata. Some clones in this sample may be carry-over from other donors' samples.

The chain is built from TRBV9 and TRBJ2-7; the match to TRBD1 covers 7 bases. CDR3 length equals 16 residues. Trimming removed 4 bases from V and 0 bases from J; junction bases left unmatched: 10. The germline CDR1 and CDR2 sequences are SGDLS and YYNGEE. The CDR3 reads CASSIRDSPPSYEQYF. The CDR3 coding sequence is TGTGCCAGCAGCATCCGGGACAGTCCGCCCTCCTACGAGCAGTACTTC.

The chain employs TRBV20-1 and TRBJ2-7; D remains unclear. The ends were cut back, 0 bases at V and 1 base at J, with 1 base in the middle. The germline CDR1 and CDR2 sequences are DFQATT and SNEGSKA (reference sequence). This CDR3 contains 11 residues. This chain's CDR3 is CSARESYEQYF. In DNA form, the CDR3 reads TGCAGTGCTAGAGAATCCTACGAGCAGTACTTC.

This clonotype was found once. The genes are TRBV5-6 and TRBJ2-4; D uncertain. This CDR3 is 15 amino acids long. V lost 4 bases and J 8 bases, leaving 19 bases between the germline ends. The germline V gene encodes CDR1 SGHDT and CDR2 YYEEEE. The CDR3 sequence: CASSAEDTVRDIQYF. The DNA for the CDR3 is TGTGCCAGCAGCGCCGAAGACACTGTACGAGACATTCAGTACTTC.

The chain carries TRBV28 and TRBJ2-5; 12 bases fit TRBD2. V was clipped by 2 bases and J by 4 bases; unmatched bases: 8. In germline, CDR1 is MDHEN, CDR2 SYDVKM. The length of the CDR3 is 17 residues. Written as DNA, the CDR3 is TGTGCCAGCAGTTTAACAAGACTAGCGGGGGAGACAGAGACCCAGTACTTC. Translating it yields CASSLTRLAGETETQYF.

The chain employs TRBV30 and TRBJ2-2, with TRBD1 matching 8 bases. CDR1 and CDR2 from the germline V gene are GTSNPN and SVGIG (reference sequence). This CDR3 has 12 amino acids. The trim removed 8 bases at V and 5 bases at J, leaving 4 bases unmatched. This CDR3 reads CATRQGTGELFF. The CDR3 DNA reads TGTGCCACCCGACAGGGGACCGGGGAGCTGTTTTTT.

The V call is TRBV10-2, the J call TRBJ1-5; 7 nucleotides match TRBD1. V gave up 6 bases and J gave up 2 bases; unmatched junction bases: 10. The CDR3 length is 16 residues. Germline lookup yields CDR1 WSHSY and CDR2 SAAADI. The CDR3 is CASSPQGGPGNQPQHF. CDR3 sequence (DNA): TGCGCCAGCAGCCCCCAGGGGGGGCCCGGCAATCAGCCCCAGCATTTT.

The sample holds a few counts of this clonotype. This chain connects TRBV28 to TRBJ1-5, with D possibly being TRBD1 (5 bases). The CDR3 loop spans 14 amino acids. Germline-derived CDR1 and CDR2 are MDHEN and SYDVKM. The germline V and J ends were trimmed by 2 bases and 6 bases, with 11 bases remaining between them. CDR3 sequence reads: CASSLAGSGQPQHF. The CDR3 DNA is TGTGCCAGCAGTTTAGCAGGGTCGGGTCAGCCCCAGCATTTT.

The chain has TRBV6-1 and TRBJ2-2; D unresolved. Germline CDR1 and CDR2: MNHNS and SASEGT. V was trimmed by 3 bases and J by 13 bases, leaving 21 bases between them. The CDR3 consists of 15 residues. The CDR3 region has the DNA TGTGCCAGCAGTGATTGGAAACGCGGCACCTCAGGGCTGTTTTTT. Protein sequence: CASSDWKRGTSGLFF.

J is TRBJ2-7 and V is TRBV28; D might be TRBD1 (5 bases). The CDR3 is 15 residues long. Trimming removed 8 bases at V and 5 bases at J, with 22 bases between. Germline V gene data show CDR1 as MDHEN and CDR2 as SYDVKM. Here the CDR3 reads CASVPSWGLVDEQYF. The CDR3 region has the DNA TGTGCCAGCGTACCCTCCTGGGGCCTTGTCGACGAGCAGTACTTC.

This clonotype was observed a handful of times. The rearrangement uses TRBV12-5 and TRBJ2-7; no definite D call. Germline loops: CDR1 LGHNT, CDR2 FRNRAP. CDR3 size: 14 residues. V lost 0 bases, J lost 7 bases, and 13 bases lay in between. CDR3 in amino acids: CASGLVPQGAEQYF. The CDR3 DNA sequence: TGTGCTAGTGGTTTGGTACCCCAAGGCGCTGAGCAGTACTTC. The whole variable domain, filled in from reference TRBV12-5 and TRBJ2-7, reads DARVTQTPRHKVTEMGQEVTMRCQPILGHNTVFWYRQTMMQGLELLAYFRNRAPLDDSGMPKDRFSAEMPDATLATLKIQPSEPRDSAVYFCASGLVPQGAEQYFGPGTRLTVT.

The chain couples TRBV6-6 to TRBJ1-6, with TRBD1 identical over 9 bases. The CDR3 contains 17 residues. CDR1 is MNHNY, CDR2 SVGAGI, per germline (reference sequence). J was trimmed by 5 bases and V by 2 bases; bases with no gene match: 7. The CDR3 DNA is TGTGCCAGCAGTTACGGGACAGGGTCACTCGATAATTCACCCCTCCACTTT. Amino acid sequence: CASSYGTGSLDNSPLHF.